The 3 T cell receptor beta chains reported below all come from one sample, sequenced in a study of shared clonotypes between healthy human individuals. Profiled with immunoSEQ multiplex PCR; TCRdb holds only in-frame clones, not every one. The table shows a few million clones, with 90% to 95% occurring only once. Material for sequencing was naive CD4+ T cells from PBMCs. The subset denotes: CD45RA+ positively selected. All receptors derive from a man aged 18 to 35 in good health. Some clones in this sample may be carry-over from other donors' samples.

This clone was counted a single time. CDR3 sequence reads: CASSPGSTYNEQFF. The CDR3, as DNA: TGCGCCAGCAGCCCTGGATCCACCTACAATGAGCAGTTCTTC. The chain joins TRBV5-1 to TRBJ2-1; D call uncertain. The ends were cut back, 4 bases at V and 2 bases at J, with 10 bases in the middle. Germline-derived CDR1 and CDR2 are SGHRS and YFSETQ. The CDR3 spans 14 residues.

CDR3 residues: CASSPAGGASTNEKLFF. The CDR3 DNA sequence: TGTGCCAGCAGCCCTGCTGGGGGGGCTTCGACTAATGAAAAACTGTTTTTT. This sequence joins TRBV7-2 and TRBJ1-4, with D possibly TRBD1 on 6 matching bases. This CDR3 is built from 17 residues. The V gene lost 5 bases and the J gene lost 2 bases, with 18 bases spanning the gap. Germline V gene sequence: CDR1 SGHTA, CDR2 FQGNSA.

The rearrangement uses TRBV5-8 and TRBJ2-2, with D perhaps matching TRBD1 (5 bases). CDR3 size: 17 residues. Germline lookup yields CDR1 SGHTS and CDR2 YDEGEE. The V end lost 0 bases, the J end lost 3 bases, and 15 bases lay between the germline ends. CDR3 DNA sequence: TGTGCCAGCAGCTTGGTCGGTTTAGGGGTGGACACCGGGGAGCTGTTTTTT. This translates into CASSLVGLGVDTGELFF.